The clone carrying this TCR beta chain was counted only a few times. Its matching antigen is unknown. Collected material from alopecia areata patients comprised lesional scalp punch biopsies and peripheral blood. In each case, RNA was isolated and then reverse transcribed into cDNA as the sequencing template. TCRdb's copy holds only in-frame clones and misses some; the assay was immunoSEQ multiplex PCR. The table lists some 130,000 clones, almost 50% of them singletons. The sample is drawn from a study of CD8+ T cells in alopecia areata. About the study: Treatment comprised oral tofacitinib, 5 to 10 mg twice daily, in treated patients. The study gave tofacitinib for 6 to 18 months, then 6 months off drug.

V was shortened by 2 bases and J by 4 bases, with 5 bases between the two germline ends. Per the germline V gene, CDR1 is SEHNR and CDR2 is FQNEAQ (reference sequence). The CDR3 has 12 residues. Overall study findings and caveats: Possibly as an HLA-related effect, TCR sharing across patients appeared less clear than in mice.

The V call is TRBV7-9, the J call TRBJ1-1; D not resolved. The source material was CD8+ T cells sorted from blood, sampled at week 0. The sequence was obtained from a human donor with alopecia areata. The CDR3, as DNA: TGTGCCAGCAGCTTATCGGGCACTGAAGCTTTCTTT. It translates to CASSLSGTEAFF. The full variable domain, with the rest looked up from reference TRBV7-9 and TRBJ1-1, is DTGVSQNPRHKITKRGQNVTFRCDPISEHNRLYWYRQTLGQGPEFLTYFQNEAQLEKSRLLSDRFSAERPKGSFSTLEIQRTEQGDSAMYLCASSLSGTEAFFGQGTRLTVV.